The 4 T cell receptor beta chains listed next were all sequenced from one sample in a study of lymphopenia after photon versus proton radiotherapy. TCRdb's table, derived via immunoSEQ multiplex PCR, lists solely in-frame clones and lacks some. This table has roughly 18,000 clones, about 88% appearing once. The starting material was peripheral blood, obtained from a patient treated with proton-based radiotherapy. Source of these receptors: a man aged 65 to 85 with pancreatic cancer.

The genes are TRBV9 and TRBJ2-3; D may be TRBD2 (6 bases). This CDR3 contains 16 residues. Germline V CDR1 and CDR2: SGDLS, YYNGEE. Trimming removed 4 bases from V and 2 bases from J, with 17 bases in between. Here the CDR3 reads CASSSRDFRITDTQYF. CDR3 in DNA: TGTGCCAGCAGCTCTCGGGACTTCCGAATCACAGATACGCAGTATTTT.

The V gene is TRBV5-6, the J gene TRBJ1-5; 8 positions match TRBD1. The V segment lost 1 base and the J segment 3 bases; nucleotides outside the gene matches: 9. This CDR3 is built from 17 residues. In germline, CDR1 is SGHDT, CDR2 YYEEEE. CDR3 in DNA: TGTGCCAGCAGCTTGTATCCTGGGACAGGTCCCAATCAGCCCCAGCATTTT. This sequence encodes CASSLYPGTGPNQPQHF.

This chain links TRBV30 with TRBJ1-1; D call uncertain. Germline assignment: CDR1 GTSNPN and CDR2 SVGIG (reference sequence). This CDR3 has 12 residues. V lost 4 bases, J lost 10 bases, and 16 bases lay in between. The DNA for the CDR3 is TGTGCCTGGACCCTAGAGGTAGGGAGAGCTTTCTTT. This sequence encodes CAWTLEVGRAFF.

The chain employs TRBV5-1 and TRBJ2-5; the match to TRBD1 covers 10 bases. The DNA end favors TRBJ2-7, so the J call may be wrong. Looked up from germline, CDR1 is SGHRS and CDR2 is YFSETQ. The CDR3 is 14 residues long. CDR3 bases: TGCGCCAGCAGCTTGGGACAGGGGGCTCACGAGCAGTACTTC. It encodes CASSLGQGAHEQYF.